These T cell receptor beta chains were read from a single sample in a study of blood T cells in healthy people across ages. TCRdb redid the calling of the 5' RACE reads with MiXCR, one entry per CDR3 protein. The sample has 1.5 million to 2 million distinct CDR3 sequences, roughly 27% seen once. The sequenced sample consisted of blood. The source of these receptors is a woman aged 25 to 39 in good health. CDR3s include the opening cysteine and the closing phenylalanine or tryptophan. Each record gives: V gene, J gene, clone size, D gene, CDR3 protein, CDR3 DNA. A D gene is named only where the DNA matches it firmly. Clone size is given for some rows only: seen once, a few or many times, or a class if the clone is expanded.

>TRBV5-1|TRBJ2-5|-|TRBD1
CASSPVGTAKAETQYF
TGCGCCAGCAGCCCGGTGGGGACAGCGAAGGCTGAGACCCAGTACTTC
>TRBV11-2|TRBJ2-3|few|-
CASSRGAWDTQYF
TGTGCCAGCAGCCGGGGGGCATGGGATACGCAGTATTTT
>TRBV20-1|TRBJ1-1|-|-
CSATRLRDLGEAFF
TGCAGTGCAACTCGTCTCAGGGACTTAGGTGAAGCTTTCTTT
>TRBV9|TRBJ2-3|-|-
CVSSPGTGHSTDTQYF
TGTGTCAGCAGCCCAGGGACGGGACATAGCACAGATACGCAGTATTTT
>TRBV6-2/TRBV6-3|TRBJ2-1|-|-
CASSSGWVQFF
TGTGCCAGCAGTTCGGGGTGGGTGCAGTTCTTC
>TRBV20-1|TRBJ2-4|-|TRBD2
CSARAASGRVKNIQYF
TGCAGTGCTAGAGCTGCTAGCGGGAGGGTCAAAAACATTCAGTACTTC
>TRBV5-5|TRBJ2-4|many|-
CASSHTGAGGAKNIQYF
TGTGCCAGCAGCCATACGGGAGCTGGGGGAGCCAAAAACATTCAGTACTTC
>TRBV4-2|TRBJ1-6|-|-
CANSQEPFGRVAYNSPLHF
TGTGCCAACAGCCAAGAACCATTCGGTCGGGTGGCCTATAATTCACCCCTCCACTTT
>TRBV9|TRBJ2-6|-|TRBD2
CASSVGSGTGANVLTF
TGTGCCAGCAGCGTAGGAAGCGGGACTGGGGCCAACGTCCTGACTTTC
>TRBV5-1|TRBJ2-3|-|-
CASSTNRVEKADTQYF
TGCGCCAGCAGCACCAACAGGGTTGAGAAAGCAGATACGCAGTATTTT
>TRBV25-1|TRBJ2-5|-|-
CASSELGRGEETQYF
TGTGCCAGCAGTGAATTGGGGCGGGGAGAAGAGACCCAGTACTTC
>TRBV7-2|TRBJ2-1|-|TRBD2
CASSLGGGGAQSLHHNEQFF
TGTGCCAGCAGCTTAGGAGGCGGGGGGGCCCAAAGCCTCCATCACAATGAGCAGTTCTTC
>TRBV12-3/TRBV12-4|TRBJ2-1|few|TRBD2
CASSPRERAYNEQFF
TGTGCCAGCAGCCCGCGGGAGCGAGCCTACAATGAGCAGTTCTTC
>TRBV3-1|TRBJ2-1|-|TRBD1
CASSPRRTGDNEQFF
TGTGCCAGCAGCCCTCGAAGGACAGGCGACAATGAGCAGTTCTTC
>TRBV7-2|TRBJ2-4|-|-
CASTLGGLSLAKNIQYF
TGTGCCAGCACCCTAGGGGGATTATCACTAGCCAAAAACATTCAGTACTTC
>TRBV20-1|TRBJ2-7|many|TRBD1
CSARAKGQGTYEQYF
TGCAGTGCTAGGGCGAAAGGACAGGGGACCTACGAGCAGTACTTC
>TRBV3-1|TRBJ2-1|few|-
CASINLDNEQFF
TGTGCCAGCATAAATCTAGACAATGAGCAGTTCTTC
>TRBV2|TRBJ2-2|few|TRBD2
CATRLAGPEGELFF
TGTGCCACCCGACTAGCGGGCCCGGAGGGGGAGCTGTTTTTT
>TRBV20-1|TRBJ2-7|-|TRBD1
CSARDGTEVYEQYF
TGCAGTGCTAGAGATGGGACAGAGGTCTACGAGCAGTACTTC
>TRBV29-1|TRBJ2-5|few|-
CSVEEGRETQYF
TGCAGCGTTGAGGAGGGGCGGGAGACCCAGTACTTC
>TRBV12-5|TRBJ2-3|many|-
CASGSRTDTQYF
TGTGCTAGTGGTTCGCGCACAGATACGCAGTATTTT
>TRBV20-1|TRBJ2-1|few|-
CSARGLETYNEQFF
TGCAGTGCTAGAGGCCTAGAGACTTACAATGAGCAGTTCTTC
>TRBV6-6|TRBJ2-1|many|-
CASSYLDPDKENEQFF
TGTGCCAGCAGTTACCTAGATCCGGACAAGGAAAATGAGCAGTTCTTC
>TRBV3-1|TRBJ1-2|-|-
CASSQVASNYGYTF
TGTGCCAGCAGCCAAGTAGCCTCCAACTATGGCTACACCTTC
>TRBV5-1|TRBJ1-2|few|-
CASSLDRMGGYTF
TGCGCCAGCAGCTTGGACAGAATGGGCGGCTACACCTTC
>TRBV5-1|TRBJ2-1|-|-
CASSLEYSTGRPYNEQFF
TGCGCCAGCAGCTTGGAATACTCTACGGGGAGGCCCTACAATGAGCAGTTCTTC
>TRBV19|TRBJ1-2|-|-
CASRMRGYGYTF
TGTGCCAGTAGAATGAGGGGATATGGCTACACCTTC
>TRBV9|TRBJ2-1|many|TRBD2
CASSASTSGGANEQFF
TGTGCCAGCAGCGCCTCCACTAGCGGGGGGGCAAATGAGCAGTTCTTC
>TRBV6-5|TRBJ2-1|many|-
CATLGAVNEQFF
TGTGCCACCCTGGGCGCCGTCAATGAGCAGTTCTTC
>TRBV20-1|TRBJ1-2|-|-
CSAEASGGAYTF
TGCAGTGCTGAAGCTAGCGGGGGGGCCTACACCTTC
>TRBV5-1|TRBJ2-7|-|-
CASSQRQESYEQYF
TGCGCCAGCAGCCAGAGACAGGAATCCTACGAGCAGTACTTC
>TRBV10-3|TRBJ1-5|few|TRBD1
CAIRQGAVGQPQHF
TGTGCCATCAGGCAGGGGGCTGTGGGTCAGCCCCAGCATTTT
>TRBV2|TRBJ1-3|few|-
CASSADSYSGNTIYF
TGTGCCAGCAGTGCCGACAGTTATTCTGGAAACACCATATATTTT
>TRBV18|TRBJ2-5|few|-
CASSRDQRSEETQYF
TGTGCCAGCTCACGGGACCAAAGATCTGAAGAGACCCAGTACTTC
>TRBV12-3/TRBV12-4|TRBJ2-7|-|-
CASSLVYRVSYEQYF
TGTGCCAGCAGTTTAGTATACAGGGTCTCCTACGAGCAGTACTTC
>TRBV10-3|TRBJ2-3|few|-
CAISESGGRDTQYF
TGTGCCATCAGTGAGTCTGGGGGACGAGATACGCAGTATTTT
>TRBV25-1|TRBJ2-1|-|TRBD2
CAGSDPGGGNEQFF
TGTGCCGGCAGTGATCCGGGGGGGGGAAATGAGCAGTTCTTC
>TRBV20-1|TRBJ2-3|many|TRBD2
CSARALAGLGDTQYF
TGCAGTGCTAGAGCACTAGCGGGACTGGGAGATACGCAGTATTTT
>TRBV7-2|TRBJ2-3|few|-
CASSFQEKDTQYF
TGTGCCAGCAGCTTTCAAGAAAAAGATACGCAGTATTTT
>TRBV20-1|TRBJ1-2|few|TRBD1
CSARALTGAADYGYTF
TGCAGTGCTAGGGCCCTTACAGGGGCGGCGGACTATGGCTACACCTTC
>TRBV7-3|TRBJ1-2|few|-
CASSPRGHETYGYTF
TGTGCCAGCAGCCCTAGGGGCCATGAAACCTATGGCTACACCTTC
>TRBV12-3/TRBV12-4|TRBJ2-1|-|-
CASNPGQGHEQFF
TGTGCCAGCAACCCAGGGCAGGGACATGAGCAGTTCTTC
>TRBV24-1|TRBJ2-1|-|-
CATSPRSGETHEQFF
TGTGCCACCAGTCCACGTAGTGGGGAGACCCATGAGCAGTTCTTC
>TRBV7-9|TRBJ2-1|few|-
CASSSGLYEQFF
TGTGCCAGCAGCTCGGGTCTCTACGAGCAGTTCTTC
>TRBV3-1|TRBJ2-3|few|-
CASSLSALSDTQYF
TGTGCCAGCAGTCTTAGTGCTTTATCTGATACGCAGTATTTT
>TRBV20-1|TRBJ1-1|-|-
CSAGDDTEAFF
TGCAGTGCCGGGGATGACACTGAAGCTTTCTTT
>TRBV7-9|TRBJ1-2|few|-
CASRGSGDNYGYTF
TGTGCCAGCAGAGGTAGCGGAGACAACTATGGCTACACCTTC
>TRBV28|TRBJ2-2|-|TRBD2
CASYYLGGGGTGELFF
TGTGCCAGCTACTACCTCGGCGGGGGTGGCACCGGGGAGCTGTTTTTT
>TRBV3-1|TRBJ2-7|-|-
CASSQDSGLREQYF
TGTGCCAGCAGCCAAGATTCCGGGTTACGTGAGCAGTACTTC
>TRBV5-1|TRBJ1-2|-|TRBD1
CASSSTPDKTGLNGYTF
TGCGCCAGCAGCTCCACCCCCGATAAGACAGGGTTGAATGGCTACACCTTC
>TRBV7-2|TRBJ2-3|few|TRBD2
CASSMRLAGPTDTQYF
TGTGCCAGCAGCATGAGACTAGCGGGCCCCACAGATACGCAGTATTTT
>TRBV28|TRBJ2-5|many|-
CASSWAPSGKETQYF
TGTGCCAGCAGTTGGGCCCCCTCCGGCAAGGAGACCCAGTACTTC
>TRBV7-9|TRBJ2-7|-|TRBD2
CASSLARGVTYEQYF
TGTGCCAGCAGCTTAGCGCGGGGGGTTACCTACGAGCAGTACTTC
>TRBV7-6|TRBJ2-5|-|-
CASSPSRGGTQYF
TGTGCCAGCAGCCCCAGCAGGGGTGGGACCCAGTACTTC
>TRBV9|TRBJ1-4|-|TRBD1
CASSAGDRLNEKLFF
TGTGCCAGCAGCGCCGGGGACAGACTTAATGAAAAACTGTTTTTT
>TRBV15|TRBJ1-2|few|-
CATSSNLGGPGYTF
TGTGCCACCAGCAGTAATCTCGGGGGGCCGGGCTACACCTTC
>TRBV3-1|TRBJ2-1|-|-
CASSQGPTGVDEQFF
TGTGCCAGCAGCCAAGGACCGACGGGGGTCGATGAGCAGTTCTTC
>TRBV7-2|TRBJ2-1|-|TRBD2
CASGLESSGGGNEQFF
TGTGCCAGCGGCTTAGAAAGTAGCGGGGGAGGCAATGAGCAGTTCTTC